Listed below are T cell receptor beta chains from one sample, sequenced in a study of cytomegalovirus exposure and HLA in healthy donors. The protocol was immunoSEQ multiplex PCR, while the TCRdb copy is restricted to in-frame clones and leaves out a portion. The sample holds 110,000 or so clones, 75% to 85% seen once. The sample consisted of PBMCs. All receptors come from a man aged 25-45 years in good health and CMV-seronegative. Both conserved end residues are part of each CDR3. The order of the fields is clone size, D gene, J gene, V gene, CDR3 protein, CDR3 DNA. D genes are given only for firm matches. Only part of the rows carry a size: once, few, many, or a class if the clone is expanded.

.	TRBD2	TRBJ2-3	TRBV4-1	CASSQAGTSGTTDTQYF	TGCGCCAGCAGCCAAGCCGGGACTAGCGGGACTACAGATACGCAGTATTTT
.	TRBD1	TRBJ1-2	TRBV7-2	CASSTNKGAANYGYTF	TGTGCCAGCAGCACTAACAAGGGGGCGGCTAACTATGGCTACACCTTC
.	TRBD2	TRBJ2-7	TRBV28	CASSQPGTSAENEQYF	TGTGCCAGCAGTCAGCCCGGGACTAGCGCCGAGAACGAGCAGTACTTC
.	TRBD2	TRBJ2-1	TRBV29-1	CSVGGGTRFYNEQFF	TGCAGCGTCGGAGGCGGGACTAGATTCTACAATGAGCAGTTCTTC
.	TRBD2	TRBJ2-7	TRBV7-3	CASSLNAGAMGEQYF	TGTGCCAGCAGCTTAAATGCGGGAGCCATGGGGGAGCAGTACTTC
.	TRBD1	TRBJ2-5	TRBV6-5	CASSRQGGETQYF	TGTGCCAGCAGTAGACAGGGCGGTGAGACCCAGTACTTC
.	.	TRBJ2-1	TRBV9	CASSPRRDEQFF	TGTGCCAGCAGCCCCCGCCGGGATGAGCAGTTCTTC
.	TRBD1	TRBJ1-1	TRBV5-1	CASSWTGDRDTEAFF	TGCGCCAGCAGCTGGACAGGAGACCGTGACACTGAAGCTTTCTTT
.	TRBD2	TRBJ2-2	TRBV5-1	CASSAGILAVLNTGELFF	TGCGCCAGCAGCGCAGGTATCCTAGCGGTATTGAACACCGGGGAGCTGTTTTTT
few	TRBD1	TRBJ2-1	TRBV5-4	CASSRQGYNEQFF	TGTGCCAGCAGCAGACAGGGGTACAATGAGCAGTTCTTC
.	TRBD2	TRBJ2-1	TRBV7-3	CASSVAALAGVNEQFF	TGTGCCAGCAGCGTTGCCGCACTAGCGGGAGTGAATGAGCAGTTCTTC
.	.	TRBJ2-4	TRBV6-5	CASSYGALDIQYF	TGTGCCAGCAGTTACGGGGCATTAGACATTCAGTACTTC
.	.	TRBJ1-1	TRBV27	CASSPPGRAEAFF	TGTGCCAGCAGCCCCCCAGGGAGGGCTGAAGCTTTCTTT
.	.	TRBJ2-1	TRBV2	CASSKDRRLSYNEQFF	TGTGCCAGCAGCAAAGACAGGAGACTCTCCTACAATGAGCAGTTCTTC
.	TRBD2	TRBJ2-5	TRBV29-1	CSGVYGGAKTQYF	TGCAGCGGCGTATACGGGGGGGCGAAGACCCAGTACTTC
once	.	TRBJ1-2	TRBV5-1	CASSLGGQQGTGYGYTF	TGCGCCAGCAGCTTGGGGGGTCAACAGGGAACGGGATATGGCTACACCTTC
.	.	TRBJ2-2	TRBV6-5	CASSYSADIYTGELFF	TGTGCCAGCAGTTACTCGGCAGACATATACACCGGGGAGCTGTTTTTT
.	.	TRBJ2-5	TRBV29-1	CSVAGGKNQETQYF	TGCAGCGTTGCCGGCGGAAAAAACCAAGAGACCCAGTACTTC
.	.	TRBJ2-6	TRBV5-4	CASSGANVLTF	TGTGCCTCATCTGGGGCCAACGTCCTGACTTTC
.	TRBD2	TRBJ2-1	TRBV6-1	CAILLAGGRNEQFF	TGTGCCATACTACTAGCGGGGGGGCGCAATGAGCAGTTCTTC
.	.	TRBJ1-1	TRBV19	CASSSLGTDTEAFF	TGTGCCAGTAGTAGTCTAGGAACGGACACTGAAGCTTTCTTT
.	.	TRBJ2-5	TRBV28	CASSLPAVETQYF	TGTGCCAGCAGTTTACCGGCGGTGGAGACCCAGTACTTC
few	TRBD1	TRBJ2-7	TRBV5-8	CASSSPDGQGYEQYF	TGTGCCAGCAGCTCACCAGATGGACAGGGGTACGAGCAGTACTTC
.	.	TRBJ1-2	TRBV5-1	CASSLEAGTWVGYTF	TGCGCCAGCAGCTTGGAAGCGGGAACCTGGGTTGGCTACACCTTC
once	TRBD1	TRBJ2-7	TRBV25-1	CASSRTGYEQYF	TGTGCCAGCAGTAGGACAGGCTACGAGCAGTACTTC
.	TRBD1	TRBJ2-7	TRBV5-6	CASSKGAPGLREQYF	TGTGCCAGCAGCAAGGGGGCCCCGGGGCTGAGAGAGCAGTACTTC
.	.	TRBJ2-1	TRBV4-3	CASSQDPARYNEQFF	TGCGCCAGCAGCCAAGATCCCGCCAGGTACAATGAGCAGTTCTTC
.	TRBD1	TRBJ2-2	TRBV18	CASSPRPSGTGGTGELFF	TGTGCCAGCTCACCACGTCCGAGCGGGACAGGGGGCACCGGGGAGCTGTTTTTT
medium-sized	TRBD1	TRBJ1-4	TRBV4-3	CASSTGQGGNEKLFF	TGCGCCAGCAGTACCGGACAGGGCGGTAATGAAAAACTGTTTTTT
.	.	TRBJ1-5	TRBV6-1	CASSERGVSNQPQHF	TGTGCCAGCAGTGAAAGGGGCGTCAGCAATCAGCCCCAGCATTTT
.	.	TRBJ1-4	TRBV7-9	CASSLLDMNEKLFF	TGTGCCAGCAGCTTACTTGACATGAATGAAAAACTGTTTTTT
.	.	TRBJ2-3	TRBV5-1	CASSPVADTQYF	TGCGCCAGCAGCCCGGTGGCAGATACGCAGTATTTT
few	.	TRBJ2-7	TRBV6-6	CASIDSESSYEQYF	TGTGCCAGCATCGACTCGGAGAGCTCCTACGAGCAGTACTTC
few	.	TRBJ2-7	TRBV14	CASSQPRGRPYEQYF	TGTGCCAGCAGCCAACCCAGGGGCCGTCCCTACGAGCAGTACTTC
.	.	TRBJ2-3	TRBV5-1	CASSLGLVGAGTDTQYF	TGCGCCAGCAGCTTAGGATTGGTGGGAGCTGGCACAGATACGCAGTATTTT
.	.	TRBJ1-1	TRBV9	CASSPLAGTEAFF	TGTGCCAGCAGCCCGTTAGCTGGGACTGAAGCTTTCTTT
.	TRBD1	TRBJ2-1	TRBV29-1	CSVGGQVNNEQFF	TGCAGCGTGGGGGGACAGGTCAACAATGAGCAGTTCTTC
.	TRBD2	TRBJ2-2	TRBV2	CASRPRERGGDTGELFF	TGTGCCAGCAGACCGAGGGAGCGGGGGGGGGACACCGGGGAGCTGTTTTTT
.	.	TRBJ2-4	TRBV29-1	CSVDPGLVNIQYF	TGCAGCGTTGACCCGGGACTGGTAAACATTCAGTACTTC
.	TRBD1	TRBJ1-2	TRBV19	CASTETGNYGYTF	TGTGCCAGTACCGAGACAGGGAACTATGGCTACACCTTC
.	.	TRBJ1-6	TRBV5-6	CASSLDSLNSPLHF	TGTGCCAGCAGCTTGGACAGCCTTAATTCACCCCTCCACTTT
.	TRBD1	TRBJ2-5	TRBV25-1	CASSHLGTGETQYF	TGTGCCAGCAGTCACCTGGGGACAGGTGAGACCCAGTACTTC
few	.	TRBJ2-7	TRBV28	CASSLQQSYEQYF	TGTGCCAGCAGTTTACAACAGTCCTACGAGCAGTACTTC
.	.	TRBJ1-1	TRBV28	CASRGGVLNTEAFF	TGTGCCAGCAGGGGCGGGGTTCTGAACACTGAAGCTTTCTTT
.	TRBD1	TRBJ2-7	TRBV4-3	CASSQGPGTANSYEQYF	TGCGCCAGCAGCCAAGGTCCCGGGACAGCGAACTCCTACGAGCAGTACTTC
.	.	TRBJ1-1	TRBV7-9	CASSLLSEAFF	TGTGCCAGCAGCTTACTTTCTGAAGCTTTCTTT
.	TRBD2	TRBJ2-3	TRBV29-1	CSALLPLTGTSGRAGDTQYF	TGCAGCGCACTTCTACCTCTGACCGGGACTAGCGGGAGGGCCGGAGATACGCAGTATTTT
.	.	TRBJ1-1	TRBV7-8	CASRDRPGGVDTEAFF	TGTGCAAGTAGGGACCGGCCCGGCGGGGTGGACACTGAAGCTTTCTTT
once	.	TRBJ2-1	TRBV27	CASSFVGSSYNEQFF	TGTGCCAGCAGTTTCGTCGGGAGCTCCTACAATGAGCAGTTCTTC
.	TRBD2	TRBJ2-5	TRBV30	CAWSVKVAGGQETQYF	TGTGCCTGGAGTGTCAAAGTAGCGGGGGGTCAAGAGACCCAGTACTTC
.	.	TRBJ2-6	TRBV25-1	CASRHRDSGANVLTF	TGTGCCAGCAGGCACAGAGACTCTGGGGCCAACGTCCTGACTTTC
once	.	TRBJ1-1	TRBV16	CASSPSQNTEAFF	TGTGCCAGCAGCCCCAGTCAGAACACTGAAGCTTTCTTT